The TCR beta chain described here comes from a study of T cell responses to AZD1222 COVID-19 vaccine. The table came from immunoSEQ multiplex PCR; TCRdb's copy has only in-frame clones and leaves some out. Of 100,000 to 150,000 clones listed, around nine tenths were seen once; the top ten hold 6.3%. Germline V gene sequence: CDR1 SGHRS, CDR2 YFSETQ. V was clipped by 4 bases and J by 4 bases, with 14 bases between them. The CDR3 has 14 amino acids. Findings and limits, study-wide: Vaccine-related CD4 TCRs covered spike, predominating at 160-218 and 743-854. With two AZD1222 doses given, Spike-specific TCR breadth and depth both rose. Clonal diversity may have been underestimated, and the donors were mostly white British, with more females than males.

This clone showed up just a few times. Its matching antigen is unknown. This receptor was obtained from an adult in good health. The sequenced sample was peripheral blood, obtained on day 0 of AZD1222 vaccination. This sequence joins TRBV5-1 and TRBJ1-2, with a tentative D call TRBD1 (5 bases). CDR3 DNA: TGCGCCAGCAGCCCGCCTGGGGACGGCTATGGCTACACCTTC. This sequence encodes CASSPPGDGYGYTF.